Shown below are 21 T cell receptor beta chains from a single sample sequenced in a study of cytomegalovirus exposure and HLA in healthy donors. The PCR used 60 Vbeta and 13 Jbeta primers. TCRdb keeps only in-frame clones here, not all; method: immunoSEQ multiplex PCR. The table includes more than 100,000 clones, approximately 87% detected once. The sample taken for sequencing was PBMCs. All receptors come from a woman aged 25 to 39 in good health and CMV-seronegative.

The chain is built from TRBV19 and TRBJ1-2; D unresolved. The germline CDR1 and CDR2 sequences are LNHDA and SQIVND (reference sequence). V was clipped by 3 bases and J by 1 base, with 9 bases between them. The CDR3 sequence is 14 residues long. The chain's CDR3 is CASSIGAGNYGYTF. In nucleotides, the CDR3 is TGTGCCAGTAGTATCGGTGCTGGTAACTATGGCTACACCTTC.

The chain joins TRBV5-1 to TRBJ2-7, with 9 bases aligning to TRBD1. This CDR3 is built from 15 residues. V was pared by 4 bases and J by 4 bases, with 9 bases of the junction left unmatched. CDR1 SGHRS and CDR2 YFSETQ come from the germline V gene. The CDR3 reads CASSIRPGQGYEQYF. DNA for the CDR3: TGCGCCAGCAGCATAAGACCGGGACAGGGTTACGAGCAGTACTTC.

The DNA for the CDR3 is TGTGCCAGCAGCCGAACTGAGGGGGCCGGTGGAAACACCATATATTTT. Protein product: CASSRTEGAGGNTIYF. The chain joins TRBV13 to TRBJ1-3, with 7 bases identical to TRBD1. The germline V gene has CDR1 PRHDT and CDR2 FYEKMQ (reference sequence). The CDR3 extends over 16 amino acids. The ends lost 5 bases at V and 3 bases at J; junction bases unmatched: 10. Full variable domain (missing parts from reference TRBV13 and TRBJ1-3): AAGVIQSPRHLIKEKRETATLKCYPIPRHDTVYWYQQGPGQDPQFLISFYEKMQSDKGSIPDRFSAQQFSDYHSELNMSSLELGDSALYFCASSRTEGAGGNTIYFGEGSWLTVV.

The J gene is TRBJ2-6, the V gene TRBV25-1, with 8 bases identical to TRBD1. In germline, CDR1 is MGHDK, CDR2 SYGVNS. The CDR3 is 16 amino acids. Germline trimming cut 5 bases from V and 7 bases from J; bases unmatched to any gene: 10. The CDR3 protein is CASSQTGDMKANVLTF. DNA for the CDR3: TGTGCCAGCAGTCAGACAGGGGATATGAAAGCCAACGTCCTGACTTTC.

This chain links TRBV30 with TRBJ2-7, with 8 bases that match TRBD1. V was clipped by 1 base and J by 3 bases; unmatched bases: 8. The germline CDR1 and CDR2 sequences are GTSNPN and SVGIG (reference sequence). The CDR3 is 15 amino acids. In DNA form, the CDR3 reads TGTGCCTGGAGTGGAGGAGGACAGGGTATCTACGAGCAGTACTTC. Translation gives CAWSGGGQGIYEQYF.

The V gene is TRBV2, the J gene TRBJ2-7, with D possibly TRBD2 on 6 matching bases. This CDR3 is built from 14 residues. In germline, CDR1 is SNHLY, CDR2 FYNNEI. The V end lost 7 bases, the J end lost 8 bases, and 21 bases lay between the germline ends. CDR3 residues: CASMKEGEIPKQYF. In nucleotides, the CDR3 is TGTGCCAGCATGAAGGAGGGAGAAATCCCCAAGCAGTACTTC.

The chain combines TRBV19 with TRBJ2-2, with TRBD2 matching 13 bases. The CDR3 has 21 residues. After removal of 8 bases from V and 5 bases from J, the junction contained 23 bases not matched to a gene. Germline CDR1 and CDR2: LNHDA and SQIVND (reference sequence). The CDR3 loop reads CASSIIPRLAGGWRRTGELFF. The CDR3 DNA reads TGTGCCAGTTCCATTATTCCGAGACTAGCGGGGGGATGGAGAAGGACCGGGGAGCTGTTTTTT.

The V and J genes are TRBV9 and TRBJ1-1; 8 nucleotides match TRBD1. The CDR3 covers 15 residues. In germline, CDR1 is SGDLS, CDR2 YYNGEE. The trim removed 3 bases at V and 3 bases at J, leaving 7 bases unmatched. The CDR3 DNA sequence: TGTGCCAGCAGCGCCCGGACAGGGACGGACACTGAAGCTTTCTTT. Its translation is CASSARTGTDTEAFF. The full variable domain, with the rest looked up from reference TRBV9 and TRBJ1-1, is DSGVTQTPKHLITATGQRVTLRCSPRSGDLSVYWYQQSLDQGLQFLIQYYNGEERAKGNILERFSAQQFPDLHSELNLSSLELGDSALYFCASSARTGTDTEAFFGQGTRLTVV.

The chain joins TRBV10-2 to TRBJ2-2, with D unclear. Germline CDR1 and CDR2: WSHSY and SAAADI. The CDR3 spans 13 residues. Trimming took off 5 bases at V and 0 bases at J, with 4 bases between the two ends. The CDR3 DNA is TGCGCCAGCAGTACAACGAACACCGGGGAGCTGTTTTTT. It yields the protein CASSTTNTGELFF.

This clone has only one observation. The chain links TRBV5-1 to TRBJ2-7, with D possibly TRBD1 on 6 matching bases. Germline V lookup: CDR1 SGHRS, CDR2 YFSETQ. The CDR3 totals 14 residues. Trimming took 3 bases from V and 0 from J, leaving 10 bases between them. CDR3 in amino acids: CASSSSQGSYEQYF. DNA for the CDR3: TGCGCCAGCAGCTCCTCACAGGGCTCCTACGAGCAGTACTTC. Full variable domain (outside the CDR3, taken from reference TRBV5-1 and TRBJ2-7): KAGVTQTPRYLIKTRGQQVTLSCSPISGHRSVSWYQQTPGQGLQFLFEYFSETQRNKGNFPGRFSGRQFSNSRSEMNVSTLELGDSALYLCASSSSQGSYEQYFGPGTRLTVT.

The genes are TRBV13 and TRBJ2-2; 8 bases map to TRBD1. The CDR3 totals 16 residues. CDR1 PRHDT and CDR2 FYEKMQ come from the germline V gene (reference sequence). V shed 5 bases, J shed 7 bases, and the junction held 12 bases outside the gene matches. CDR3 sequence: CASSPDRGSWIGELFF. The CDR3 DNA reads as TGTGCCAGCAGCCCTGACAGGGGTTCTTGGATCGGGGAGCTGTTTTTT.

The V call is TRBV6-6, the J call TRBJ2-3; a weak D match, TRBD1 (5 bases). Trimming took 5 bases from V and 7 from J, leaving 10 bases between them. Germline values: CDR1 MNHNY, CDR2 SVGAGI (reference sequence). The CDR3 has 12 amino acids. The CDR3 loop reads CASSTSGNTQYF. CDR3 sequence (DNA): TGTGCCAGCAGTACCTCAGGGAATACGCAGTATTTT.

The chain joins TRBV7-2 to TRBJ1-6, with TRBD1 identical over 11 bases. This CDR3 has 14 residues. Germline CDR1 is SGHTA and CDR2 is FQGNSA. The V gene end was trimmed by 4 bases and the J gene end by 10 bases; junction bases not matched to a gene: 3. CDR3: CASSSDRGRSPLHF. In DNA, the CDR3 is TGTGCCAGCAGCTCGGACAGGGGGCGGTCACCCCTCCACTTT.

J is TRBJ1-2 and V is TRBV28; tentative D call: TRBD1 (6 bases). CDR3 length: 17 amino acids. Germline loops: CDR1 MDHEN, CDR2 SYDVKM. Trimming left V 6 bases short and J 5 bases short, with 25 bases between. The CDR3 region has the DNA TGTGCCAGCAGCGGTGAACAGGGAATCGGGTTCTCGTATGGCTACACCTTC. Its translation is CASSGEQGIGFSYGYTF.

The chain uses TRBV7-9 and TRBJ1-3; 12 bases line up with TRBD1. From germline, CDR1 is SEHNR and CDR2 FQNEAQ (reference sequence). This CDR3 spans 15 amino acids. J gave up 9 bases and V 1 base, and 4 bases lay outside the gene matches. CDR3 residues: CASSLDGTGGGTIYF. CDR3 nucleotides: TGTGCCAGCAGCTTAGACGGGACAGGGGGCGGCACCATATATTTT.

The chain carries TRBV6-5 and TRBJ2-2, with 7 bases matching TRBD2. J was trimmed by 5 bases and V by 6 bases; bases with no gene match: 9. There are 15 residues in the CDR3. CDR1 MNHEY and CDR2 SVGAGI come from the germline V gene. CDR3 protein: CASSRASGATGELFF. CDR3 DNA sequence: TGTGCCAGCAGCCGTGCTAGCGGTGCGACCGGGGAGCTGTTTTTT.

The chain carries TRBV7-9 and TRBJ2-7; TRBD1 is a possible D gene (5 bases). V was pared by 4 bases and J by 3 bases, with 16 bases between. The length of the CDR3 is 15 residues. Germline lookup yields CDR1 SEHNR and CDR2 FQNEAQ (reference sequence). The chain's CDR3 is CASSSWAGQFYEQYF. The DNA of the CDR3 is TGTGCCAGCAGCTCATGGGCCGGACAATTCTACGAGCAGTACTTC.

V and J are TRBV10-3 and TRBJ1-1; possible D gene TRBD1, 5 bases. CDR1 is ENHRY and CDR2 is SYGVKD in the germline V gene. The CDR3 length is 13 residues. V was clipped by 11 bases and J by 0 bases, with 13 bases between them. The CDR3 loop reads CAALQGVNTEAFF. The CDR3 DNA is TGTGCCGCCCTCCAGGGCGTGAACACTGAAGCTTTCTTT.

The rearrangement uses TRBV10-3 and TRBJ2-7; D is unresolved. The V end was cut by 5 bases, the J end by 2 bases, with 13 bases between. The V gene's germline CDR1 is ENHRY and CDR2 SYGVKD. The CDR3 extends over 14 amino acids. In DNA form, the CDR3 reads TGTGCCATCAGTAGAGACTTCGGCGCCTACGAGCAGTACTTC. It encodes CAISRDFGAYEQYF.

The CDR3 DNA reads TGTGCCAGTAGAGATGGCGGTTTAAGGTATAGCAATCAGCCCCAGCATTTT. This gives the protein CASRDGGLRYSNQPQHF. The chain employs TRBV19 and TRBJ1-5; D is ambiguous. This CDR3 region has 17 residues. V lost 6 bases to trimming and J lost 0 bases, with 18 bases between them. From germline, CDR1 is LNHDA and CDR2 SQIVND (reference sequence).

The DNA for the CDR3 is TGTGCCAGCAGTTTATTACTGGACACTGAAGCTTTCTTT. This codes for CASSLLLDTEAFF. J is TRBJ1-1 and V is TRBV28; D is ambiguous. This CDR3 comprises 13 residues. V was cut by 1 base and J by 3 bases, with 6 bases left in between. Germline CDR1 reads MDHEN; CDR2 reads SYDVKM.